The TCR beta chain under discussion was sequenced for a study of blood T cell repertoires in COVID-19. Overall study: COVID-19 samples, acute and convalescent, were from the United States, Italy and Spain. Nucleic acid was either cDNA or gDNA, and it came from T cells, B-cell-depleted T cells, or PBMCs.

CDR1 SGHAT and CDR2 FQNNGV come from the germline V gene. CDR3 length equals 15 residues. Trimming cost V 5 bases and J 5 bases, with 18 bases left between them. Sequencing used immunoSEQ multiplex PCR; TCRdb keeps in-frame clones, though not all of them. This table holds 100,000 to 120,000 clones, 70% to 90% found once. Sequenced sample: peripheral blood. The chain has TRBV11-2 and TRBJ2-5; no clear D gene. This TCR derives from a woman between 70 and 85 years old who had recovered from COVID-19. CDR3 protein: CASSPRIEARETQYF. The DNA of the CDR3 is TGTGCCAGCAGCCCTAGAATTGAGGCGCGGGAGACCCAGTACTTC. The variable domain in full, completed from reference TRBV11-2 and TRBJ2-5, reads EAGVAQSPRYKIIEKRQSVAFWCNPISGHATLYWYQQILGQGPKLLIQFQNNGVVDDSQLPKDRFSAERLKGVDSTLKIQPAKLEDSAVYLCASSPRIEARETQYFGPGTRLLVL.